This TCR beta chain was retrieved from a study of blood T cell repertoires in COVID-19. Study as a whole: Samples taken during acute and convalescent COVID-19 were collected in the United States, Italy and Spain.

The V gene's germline CDR1 is WNHNN and CDR2 SYGVQD (reference sequence). The CDR3 runs 13 residues. Trimming removed 6 bases from V and 2 bases from J, with 10 bases in between. Data came from immunoSEQ multiplex PCR; TCRdb stores just in-frame clones and leaves some out. Here the sample spans around 190,000 clones, more than 75% being singletons. Those enrolled, adults aged about 18 to 89 years, came from about 24 US areas. The chain employs TRBV10-1 and TRBJ1-1; maybe TRBD1 (6 bases). Sequenced input: PBMCs or T cells enriched from blood (not recorded which). This TCR came from a man between 40 and 49 years old with acute COVID-19. CDR3 sequence (DNA): TGCGCCAGCAGCCGGGACATAAACACTGAAGCTTTCTTT. It encodes CASSRDINTEAFF.